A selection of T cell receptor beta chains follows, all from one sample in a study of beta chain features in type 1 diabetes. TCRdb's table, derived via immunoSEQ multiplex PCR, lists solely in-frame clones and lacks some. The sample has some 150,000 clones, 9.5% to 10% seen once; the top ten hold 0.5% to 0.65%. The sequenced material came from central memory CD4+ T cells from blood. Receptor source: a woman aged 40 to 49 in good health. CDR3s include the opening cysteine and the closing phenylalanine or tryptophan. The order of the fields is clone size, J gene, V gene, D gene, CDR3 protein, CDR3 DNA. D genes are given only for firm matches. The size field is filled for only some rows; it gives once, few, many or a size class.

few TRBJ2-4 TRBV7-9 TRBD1 CASSLGDRGLKNIQYF TGTGCCAGCAGCTTAGGAGACAGGGGGCTTAAAAACATTCAGTACTTC
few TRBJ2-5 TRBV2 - CASSDIAQGETQYF TGTGCCAGCAGTGATATAGCGCAGGGGGAGACCCAGTACTTC
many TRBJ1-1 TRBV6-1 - CASTGQMNTEAFF TGTGCCAGCACCGGACAGATGAACACTGAAGCTTTCTTT
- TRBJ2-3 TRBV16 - CASSRNRADTQYF TGTGCCAGCAGCCGGAACAGGGCAGATACGCAGTATTTT
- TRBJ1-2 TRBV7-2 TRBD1 CASSFDRGRNGYTF TGTGCCAGCAGCTTTGACAGGGGGCGGAATGGCTACACCTTC
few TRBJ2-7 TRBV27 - CASSEQGGRVGEQYF TGTGCCAGCAGTGAACAGGGTGGTCGGGTTGGCGAGCAGTACTTC
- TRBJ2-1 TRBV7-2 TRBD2 CASSFFSGESYNEQFF TGTGCCAGCAGCTTCTTTAGCGGGGAGTCCTACAATGAGCAGTTCTTC
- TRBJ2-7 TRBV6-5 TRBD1 CASRQGEYEQYF TGTGCCAGCAGACAGGGGGAGTACGAGCAGTACTTC
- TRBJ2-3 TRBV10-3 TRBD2 CAISDPTAGGPYDTQYF TGTGCCATCAGTGATCCCACGGCGGGGGGGCCGTATGATACGCAGTATTTT
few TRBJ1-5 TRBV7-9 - CASSFPQGAQHF TGTGCCAGCAGCTTTCCCCAGGGTGCCCAGCATTTT
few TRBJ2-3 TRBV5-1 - CASSLGAGSADTQYF TGCGCCAGCAGCCTTGGGGCGGGGTCAGCAGATACGCAGTATTTT
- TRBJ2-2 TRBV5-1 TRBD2 CASRPTSGGNTGELFF TGCGCCAGCAGGCCTACTAGCGGGGGGAACACCGGGGAGCTGTTTTTT
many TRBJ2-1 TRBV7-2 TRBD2 CASSLASGGLYNEQFF TGTGCCAGCAGCTTGGCTAGCGGGGGGCTTTACAATGAGCAGTTCTTC
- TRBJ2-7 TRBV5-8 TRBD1 CASSLGQGSYEQYF TGTGCCAGCAGCTTGGGACAGGGCTCCTACGAGCAGTACTTC
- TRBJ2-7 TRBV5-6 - CASSLAHAGVPYEQYF TGTGCCAGCAGCTTAGCCCACGCAGGGGTGCCCTACGAGCAGTACTTC
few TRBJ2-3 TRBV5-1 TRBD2 CASNGGGPFADTQYF TGCGCCAGCAATGGCGGGGGGCCGTTTGCAGATACGCAGTATTTT
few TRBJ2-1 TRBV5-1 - CASSPSQRVRYNEQFF TGCGCCAGCAGCCCGTCCCAGAGGGTAAGGTACAATGAGCAGTTCTTC
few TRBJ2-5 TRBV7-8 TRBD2 CASRFSGGETQYF TGTGCCAGCAGGTTTAGCGGGGGAGAGACCCAGTACTTC
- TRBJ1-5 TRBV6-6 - CATLDVLGNQPQHF TGTGCCACCCTAGATGTCCTAGGAAATCAGCCCCAGCATTTT
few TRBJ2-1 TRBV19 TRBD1 CASNRDSYNEQFF TGTGCCAGTAATAGGGACAGTTACAATGAGCAGTTCTTC
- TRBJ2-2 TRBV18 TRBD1 CASSLGQGSVGELFF TGTGCCAGCTCACTGGGACAGGGCTCCGTCGGGGAGCTGTTTTTT
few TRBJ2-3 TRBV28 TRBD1 CASRPTGAGADTQYF TGTGCCAGCAGACCTACAGGGGCAGGGGCCGATACGCAGTATTTT
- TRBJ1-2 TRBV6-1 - CASSDLAAYGYTF TGTGCCAGCAGTGATTTGGCGGCATATGGCTACACCTTC
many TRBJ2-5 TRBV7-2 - CASSLQDRTQYF TGTGCCAGCAGTCTCCAGGATCGGACCCAGTACTTC
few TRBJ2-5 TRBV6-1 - CASSEEFRATQYF TGTGCCAGCAGTGAAGAGTTCAGGGCAACCCAGTACTTC
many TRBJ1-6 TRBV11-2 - CASSSTNSPLHF TGTGCCAGCAGCTCAACTAACTCACCCCTCCACTTT
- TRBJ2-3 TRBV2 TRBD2 CASKYSGGGQYF TGTGCCAGCAAGTATAGCGGGGGGGGTCAGTATTTT
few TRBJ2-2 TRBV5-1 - CASSWIQGSAGELFF TGCGCCAGCAGCTGGATCCAGGGAAGCGCCGGGGAGCTGTTTTTT
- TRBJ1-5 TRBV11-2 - CASSLGQGNQPQHF TGTGCCAGCAGCTTAGGGCAGGGGAATCAGCCCCAGCATTTT
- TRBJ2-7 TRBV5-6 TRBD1 CASRAGTGGNEQYF TGTGCCAGCAGGGCCGGGACAGGGGGCAACGAGCAGTACTTC
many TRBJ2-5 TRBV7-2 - CASSPYQETQYF TGTGCCAGCAGCCCGTACCAAGAGACCCAGTACTTC
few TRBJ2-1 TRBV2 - CASALGEEGYNEQFF TGTGCCAGCGCCCTGGGAGAGGAGGGTTATAATGAGCAGTTCTTC
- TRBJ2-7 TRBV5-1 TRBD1 CASSLDRGLYEQYF TGCGCCAGCAGCCTCGACAGGGGGCTCTACGAGCAGTACTTC
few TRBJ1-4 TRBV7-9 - CASSLGGQIEWKLFF TGTGCCAGCAGCTTAGGGGGACAAATCGAGTGGAAACTGTTTTTT
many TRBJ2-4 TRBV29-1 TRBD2 CSAGGGPGGTKNIQYF TGCAGCGCTGGGGGGGGACCGGGAGGGACCAAAAACATTCAGTACTTC
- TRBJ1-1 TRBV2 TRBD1 CASGTDNTEAFF TGTGCCAGCGGGACAGACAACACTGAAGCTTTCTTT